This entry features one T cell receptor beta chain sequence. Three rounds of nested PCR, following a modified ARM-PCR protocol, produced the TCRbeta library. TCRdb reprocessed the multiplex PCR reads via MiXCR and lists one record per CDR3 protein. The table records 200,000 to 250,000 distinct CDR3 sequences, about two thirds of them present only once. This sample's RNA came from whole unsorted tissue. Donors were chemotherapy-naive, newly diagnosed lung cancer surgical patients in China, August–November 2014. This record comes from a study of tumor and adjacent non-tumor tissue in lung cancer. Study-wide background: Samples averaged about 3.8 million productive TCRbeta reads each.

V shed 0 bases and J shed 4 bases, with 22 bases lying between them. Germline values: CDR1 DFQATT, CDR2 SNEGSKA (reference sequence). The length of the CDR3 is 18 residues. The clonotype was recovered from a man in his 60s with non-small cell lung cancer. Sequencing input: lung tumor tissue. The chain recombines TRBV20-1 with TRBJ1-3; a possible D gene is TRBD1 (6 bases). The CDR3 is CSARDPRGMDWGGNTIYF. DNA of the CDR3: TGCAGTGCTAGAGATCCAAGGGGGATGGACTGGGGGGGAAACACCATATATTTT.